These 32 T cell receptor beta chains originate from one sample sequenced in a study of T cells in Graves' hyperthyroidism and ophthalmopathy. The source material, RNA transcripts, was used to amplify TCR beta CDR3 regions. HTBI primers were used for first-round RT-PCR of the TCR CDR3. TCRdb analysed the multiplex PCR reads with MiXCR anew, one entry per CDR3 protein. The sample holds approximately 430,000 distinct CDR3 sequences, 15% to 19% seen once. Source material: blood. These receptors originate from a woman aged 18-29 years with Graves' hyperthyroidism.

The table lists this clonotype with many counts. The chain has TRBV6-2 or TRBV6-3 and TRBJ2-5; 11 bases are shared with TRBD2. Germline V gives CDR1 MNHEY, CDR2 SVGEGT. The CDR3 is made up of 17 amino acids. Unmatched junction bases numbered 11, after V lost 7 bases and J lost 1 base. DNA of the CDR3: TGTGCCAGCACCCGCCCGGGACTAGCGGTTCTCCAAGAGACCCAGTACTTC. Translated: CASTRPGLAVLQETQYF.

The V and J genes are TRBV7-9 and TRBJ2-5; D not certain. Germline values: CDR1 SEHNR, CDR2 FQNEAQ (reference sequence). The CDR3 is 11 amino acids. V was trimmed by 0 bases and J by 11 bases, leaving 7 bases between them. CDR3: CASSLAEIQYF. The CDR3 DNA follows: TGTGCCAGCAGCTTAGCAGAGATACAGTACTTC.

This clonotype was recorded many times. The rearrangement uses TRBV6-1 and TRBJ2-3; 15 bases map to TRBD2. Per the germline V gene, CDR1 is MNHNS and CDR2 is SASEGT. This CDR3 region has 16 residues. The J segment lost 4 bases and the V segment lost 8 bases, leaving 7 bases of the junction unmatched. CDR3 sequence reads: CASRTSGGAGADTQYF. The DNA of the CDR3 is TGTGCCAGCCGGACTAGCGGGGGGGCCGGCGCAGATACGCAGTATTTT.

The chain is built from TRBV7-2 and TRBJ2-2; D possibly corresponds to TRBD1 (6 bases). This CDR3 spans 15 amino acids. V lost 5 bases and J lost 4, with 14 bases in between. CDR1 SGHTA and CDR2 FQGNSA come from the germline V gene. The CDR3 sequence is CASSPRTVPTGELFF. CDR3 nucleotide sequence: TGTGCCAGCAGCCCGCGGACAGTACCCACCGGGGAGCTGTTTTTT.

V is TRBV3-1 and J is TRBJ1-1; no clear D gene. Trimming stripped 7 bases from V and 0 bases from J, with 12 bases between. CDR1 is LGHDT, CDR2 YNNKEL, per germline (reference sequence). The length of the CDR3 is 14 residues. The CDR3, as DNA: TGTGCCAGCACCTCCGGGGTTGTGAACACTGAAGCTTTCTTT. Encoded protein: CASTSGVVNTEAFF.

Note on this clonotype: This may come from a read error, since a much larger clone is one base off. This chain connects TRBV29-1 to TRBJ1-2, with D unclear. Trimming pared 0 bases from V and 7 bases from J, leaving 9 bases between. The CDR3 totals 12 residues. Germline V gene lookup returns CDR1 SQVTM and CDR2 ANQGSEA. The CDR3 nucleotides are TGCAGCGTTGAAGAGGTTGCCCCTGGCTACACCTTC. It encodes CSVEEVAPGYTF. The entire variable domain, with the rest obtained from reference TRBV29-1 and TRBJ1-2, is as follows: SAVISQKPSRDICQRGTSLTIQCQVDSQVTMMFWYRQQPGQSLTLIATANQGSEATYESGFVIDKFPISRPNLTFSTLTVSNMSPEDSSIYLCSVEEVAPGYTFGSGTRLTVV.

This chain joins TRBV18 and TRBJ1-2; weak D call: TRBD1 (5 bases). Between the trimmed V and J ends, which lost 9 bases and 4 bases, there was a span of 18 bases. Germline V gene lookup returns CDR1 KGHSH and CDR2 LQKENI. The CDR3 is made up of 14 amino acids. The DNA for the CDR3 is TGTGCCAGTACCCCGGGGACTAGCGGCTATGGCTACACCTTC. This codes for CASTPGTSGYGYTF. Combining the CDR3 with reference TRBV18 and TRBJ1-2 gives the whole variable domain NAGVMQNPRHLVRRRGQEARLRCSPMKGHSHVYWYRQLPEEGLKFMVYLQKENIIDESGMPKERFSAEFPKEGPSILRIQQVVRGDSAAYFCASTPGTSGYGYTFGSGTRLTVV.

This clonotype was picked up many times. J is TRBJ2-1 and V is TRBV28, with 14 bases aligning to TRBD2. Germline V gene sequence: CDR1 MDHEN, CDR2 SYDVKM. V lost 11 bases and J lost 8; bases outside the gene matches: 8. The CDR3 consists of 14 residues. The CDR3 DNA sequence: TGTGCCTCGACTAGCGGGGGGGCTTACTATGAGCAGTTCTTC. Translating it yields CASTSGGAYYEQFF.

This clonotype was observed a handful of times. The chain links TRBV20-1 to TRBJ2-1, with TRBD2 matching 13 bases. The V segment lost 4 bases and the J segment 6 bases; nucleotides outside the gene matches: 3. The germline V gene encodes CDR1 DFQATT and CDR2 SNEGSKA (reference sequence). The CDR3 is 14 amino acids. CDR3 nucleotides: TGCAGTGCTATAACTAGCGGGAGGGGCAATGAGCAGTTCTTC. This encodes CSAITSGRGNEQFF.

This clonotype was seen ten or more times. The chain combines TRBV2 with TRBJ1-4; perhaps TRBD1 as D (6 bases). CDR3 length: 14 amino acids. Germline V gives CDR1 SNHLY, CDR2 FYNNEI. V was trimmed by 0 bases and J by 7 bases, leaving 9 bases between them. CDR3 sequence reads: CASSEAGGGEKLFF. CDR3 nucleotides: TGTGCCAGCAGTGAAGCAGGGGGAGGTGAAAAACTGTTTTTT.

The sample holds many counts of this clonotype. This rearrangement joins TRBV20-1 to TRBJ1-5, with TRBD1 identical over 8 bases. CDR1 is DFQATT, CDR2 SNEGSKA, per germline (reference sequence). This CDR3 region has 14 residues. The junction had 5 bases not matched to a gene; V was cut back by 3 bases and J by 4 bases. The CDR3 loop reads CSARAGTGNQPQHF. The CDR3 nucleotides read TGCAGTGCTAGGGCCGGGACAGGTAATCAGCCCCAGCATTTT.

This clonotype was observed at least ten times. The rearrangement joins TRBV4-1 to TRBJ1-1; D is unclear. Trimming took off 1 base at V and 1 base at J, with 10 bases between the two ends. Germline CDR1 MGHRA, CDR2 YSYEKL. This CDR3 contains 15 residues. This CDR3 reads CASSQGAHSNTEAFF. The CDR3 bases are TGCGCCAGCAGCCAAGGTGCGCATTCGAACACTGAAGCTTTCTTT.

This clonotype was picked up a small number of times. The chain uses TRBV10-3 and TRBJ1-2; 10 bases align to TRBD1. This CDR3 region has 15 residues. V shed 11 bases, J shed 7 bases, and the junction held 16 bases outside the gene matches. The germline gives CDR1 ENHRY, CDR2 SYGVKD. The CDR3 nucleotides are TGTGCCTCCTCCGCGGGGACAGGGGAAAGAGGTGGCTACACCTTC. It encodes CASSAGTGERGGYTF.

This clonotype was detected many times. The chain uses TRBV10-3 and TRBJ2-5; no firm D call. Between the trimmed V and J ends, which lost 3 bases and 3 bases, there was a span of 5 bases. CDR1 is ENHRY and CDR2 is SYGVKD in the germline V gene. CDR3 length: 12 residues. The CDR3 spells CAISEQEETQYF. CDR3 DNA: TGTGCCATCAGTGAACAAGAAGAGACCCAGTACTTC.

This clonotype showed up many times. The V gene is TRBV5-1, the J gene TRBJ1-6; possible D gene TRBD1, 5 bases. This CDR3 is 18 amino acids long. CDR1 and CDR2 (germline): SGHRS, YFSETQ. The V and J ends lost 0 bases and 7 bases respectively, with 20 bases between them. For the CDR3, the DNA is TGCGCCAGCAGCTTGGAGGGGCTTGGCGCGGGGGGGAATTCACCCCTCCACTTT. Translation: CASSLEGLGAGGNSPLHF.

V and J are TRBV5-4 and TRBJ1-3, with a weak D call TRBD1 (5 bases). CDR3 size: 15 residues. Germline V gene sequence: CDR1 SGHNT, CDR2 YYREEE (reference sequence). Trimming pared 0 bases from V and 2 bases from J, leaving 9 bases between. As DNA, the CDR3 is TGTGCCAGCAGCTTGGGCTGGGGCACTGGAAACACCATATATTTT. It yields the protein CASSLGWGTGNTIYF.

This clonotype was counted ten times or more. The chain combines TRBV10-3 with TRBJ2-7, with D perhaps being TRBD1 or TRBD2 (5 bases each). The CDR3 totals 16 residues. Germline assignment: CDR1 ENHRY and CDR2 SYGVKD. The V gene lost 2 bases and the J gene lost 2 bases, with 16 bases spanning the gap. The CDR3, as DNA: TGTGCCATCAGTGAGGCCACTCGGGACGTTGCCTACGAGCAGTACTTC. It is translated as CAISEATRDVAYEQYF.

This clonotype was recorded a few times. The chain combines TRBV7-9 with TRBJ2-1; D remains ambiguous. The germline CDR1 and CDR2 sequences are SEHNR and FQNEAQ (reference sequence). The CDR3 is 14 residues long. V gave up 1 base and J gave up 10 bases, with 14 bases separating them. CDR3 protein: CASSLGMGLEEQFF. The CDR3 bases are TGTGCCAGCAGCTTAGGGATGGGTTTAGAAGAGCAGTTCTTC.

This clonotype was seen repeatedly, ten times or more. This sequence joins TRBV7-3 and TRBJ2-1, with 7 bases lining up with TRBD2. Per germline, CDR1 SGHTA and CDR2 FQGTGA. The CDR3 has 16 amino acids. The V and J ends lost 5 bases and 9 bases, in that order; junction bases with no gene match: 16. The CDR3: CASSANSGTTYGEQFF. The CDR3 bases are TGTGCCAGCAGCGCTAATTCCGGGACTACCTATGGTGAGCAGTTCTTC.

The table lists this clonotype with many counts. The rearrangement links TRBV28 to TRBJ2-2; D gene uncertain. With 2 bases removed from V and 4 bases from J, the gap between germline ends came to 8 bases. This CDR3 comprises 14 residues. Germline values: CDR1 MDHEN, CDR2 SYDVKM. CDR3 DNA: TGTGCCAGCAGTTTAAGCCCGCGCACCGGGGAGCTGTTTTTT. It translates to CASSLSPRTGELFF.

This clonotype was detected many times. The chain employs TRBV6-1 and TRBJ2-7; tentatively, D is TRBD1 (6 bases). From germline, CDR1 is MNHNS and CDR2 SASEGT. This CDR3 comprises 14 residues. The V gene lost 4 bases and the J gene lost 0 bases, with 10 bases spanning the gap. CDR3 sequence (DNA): TGTGCCAGCAGTGGCTGGACAGACTCCTACGAGCAGTACTTC. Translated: CASSGWTDSYEQYF.

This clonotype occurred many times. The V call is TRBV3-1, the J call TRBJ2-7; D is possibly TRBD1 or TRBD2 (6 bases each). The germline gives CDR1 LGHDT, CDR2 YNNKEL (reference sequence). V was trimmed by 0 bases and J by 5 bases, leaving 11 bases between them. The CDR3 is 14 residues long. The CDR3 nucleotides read TGTGCCAGCAGCCAAGAATACAGGGAGGACGAGCAGTACTTC. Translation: CASSQEYREDEQYF.

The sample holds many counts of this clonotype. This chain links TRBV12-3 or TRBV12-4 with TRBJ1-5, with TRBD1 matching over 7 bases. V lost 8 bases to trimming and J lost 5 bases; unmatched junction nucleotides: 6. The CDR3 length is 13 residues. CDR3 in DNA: TGTGCCAGCGGTTCGGGACAGTATCAGCCCCAGCATTTT. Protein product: CASGSGQYQPQHF.

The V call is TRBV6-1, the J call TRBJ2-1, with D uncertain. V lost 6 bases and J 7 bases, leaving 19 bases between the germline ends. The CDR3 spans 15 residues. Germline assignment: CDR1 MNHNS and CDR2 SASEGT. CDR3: CASRSQVGLWNEQFF. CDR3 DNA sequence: TGTGCCAGCAGATCTCAGGTGGGATTGTGGAATGAGCAGTTCTTC.

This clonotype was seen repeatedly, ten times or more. CDR3 region: CASSTEPVGLAGVLTSTDTQYF. The CDR3 DNA follows: TGTGCCAGCTCCACCGAACCCGTTGGACTAGCGGGAGTTCTTACTAGCACAGATACGCAGTATTTT. The chain joins TRBV5-4 to TRBJ2-3, with 13 bases that match TRBD2. The CDR3 is 22 amino acids. With 7 bases clipped from V and 0 bases from J, the junction kept 23 bases outside the gene matches. In germline, CDR1 is SGHNT, CDR2 YYREEE (reference sequence).

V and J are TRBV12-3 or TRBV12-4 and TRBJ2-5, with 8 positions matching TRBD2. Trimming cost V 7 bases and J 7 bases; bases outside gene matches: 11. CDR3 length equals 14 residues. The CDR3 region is CASTLGGAGGTQYF. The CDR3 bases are TGTGCCAGCACCCTGGGGGGGGCGGGGGGGACCCAGTACTTC.

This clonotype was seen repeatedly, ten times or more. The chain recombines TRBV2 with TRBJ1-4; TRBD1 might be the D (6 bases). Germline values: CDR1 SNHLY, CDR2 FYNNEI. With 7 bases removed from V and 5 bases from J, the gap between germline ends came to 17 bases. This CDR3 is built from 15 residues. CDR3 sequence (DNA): TGTGCCAGCACCCGGGAGAACAGGGAAAATGAAAAACTGTTTTTT. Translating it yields CASTRENRENEKLFF.

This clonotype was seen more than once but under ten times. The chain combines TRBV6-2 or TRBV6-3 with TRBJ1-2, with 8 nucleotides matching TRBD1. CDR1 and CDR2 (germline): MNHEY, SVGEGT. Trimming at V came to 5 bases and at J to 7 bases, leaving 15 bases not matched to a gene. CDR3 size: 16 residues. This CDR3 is CASSLRQGTPTSGYTF. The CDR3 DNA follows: TGTGCCAGCAGTCTTAGACAGGGGACCCCTACGAGTGGCTACACCTTC.

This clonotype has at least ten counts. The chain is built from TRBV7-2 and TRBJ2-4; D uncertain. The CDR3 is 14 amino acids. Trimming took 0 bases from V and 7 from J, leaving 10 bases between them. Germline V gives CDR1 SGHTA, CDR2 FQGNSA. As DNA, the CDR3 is TGTGCCAGCAGCTTAGCGCGGTTAGGGAACATTCAGTACTTC. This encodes CASSLARLGNIQYF.

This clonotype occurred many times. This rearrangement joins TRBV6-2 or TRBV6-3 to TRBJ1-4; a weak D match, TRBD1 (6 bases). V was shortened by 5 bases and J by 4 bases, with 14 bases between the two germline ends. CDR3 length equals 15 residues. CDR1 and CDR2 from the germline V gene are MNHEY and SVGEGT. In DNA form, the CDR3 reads TGTGCCAGCAGTCCTACAGGGCTGAGTAATGAAAAACTGTTTTTT. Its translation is CASSPTGLSNEKLFF.

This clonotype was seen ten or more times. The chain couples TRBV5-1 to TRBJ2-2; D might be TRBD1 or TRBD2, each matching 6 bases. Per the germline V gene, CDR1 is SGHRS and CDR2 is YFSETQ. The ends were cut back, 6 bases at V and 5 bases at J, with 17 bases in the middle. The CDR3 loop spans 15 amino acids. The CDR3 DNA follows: TGCGCCAGCACCGCAGGGGAGGAGGGAACCGGGGAGCTGTTTTTT. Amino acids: CASTAGEEGTGELFF.

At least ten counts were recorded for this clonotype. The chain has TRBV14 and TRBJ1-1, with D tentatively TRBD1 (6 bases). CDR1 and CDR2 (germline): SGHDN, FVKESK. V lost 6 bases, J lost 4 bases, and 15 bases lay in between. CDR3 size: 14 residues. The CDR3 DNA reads TGTGCCAGCAGTTGGGGGGCGCGGGGCACTGAAGCTTTCTTT. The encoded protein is CASSWGARGTEAFF.